There are a few counts of the clone carrying this T cell receptor beta chain. The junction differs from germline at one of its ends, possibly a read error. The sample comes from a study of T cell repertoires in cytomegalovirus infection. TCRdb re-analysed the reads in MiXCR, keeping a single row per CDR3 protein. The data hold about 180,000 distinct CDR3 sequences, with approximately 18% observed a single time. Per the germline V gene, CDR1 is SGHTA and CDR2 is FQGNSA. The CDR3 runs 14 residues. This sequence was found in a human donor in good health (CMV status not recorded). Some clones in this sample may be carry-over from other donors' samples. Sequenced material: CD8+ T cells from PBMCs. The V and J genes are TRBV7-2 and TRBJ1-2, with no clear D. This CDR3 reads CASSLGGGNYSYTF. The CDR3 DNA follows: TGTGCCAGCAGCTTAGGTGGCGGTAACTATAGCTACACCTTC. Full variable domain (missing parts from reference TRBV7-2 and TRBJ1-2): GAGVSQSPSNKVTEKGKDVELRCDPISGHTALYWYRQSLGQGLEFLIYFQGNSAPDKSGLPSDRFSAERTGGSVSTLTIQRTQQEDSAVYLCASSLGGGNYSYTFGSGTRLTVV.